The 6 T cell receptor beta chains below were found in one sample sequenced in a study of early T cells in non-severe SARS-CoV-2 infection. TCRdb redid the calling of the 5' RACE reads with MiXCR, one entry per CDR3 protein. The data show 30,000 to 40,000 distinct CDR3 sequences, about 10% seen once. Sequencing used whole blood. Every receptor here comes from an adult who was a healthcare worker with PCR-confirmed SARS-CoV-2 infection or an uninfected control (not recorded which).

Note on this clonotype: This may be a read error, as it is one base from a much larger clone. The conserved phenylalanine or tryptophan is not found at the CDR3 terminus, so this likely reflects a read error. V and J are TRBV12-5 and TRBJ2-7, with TRBD1 matching over 10 bases. In germline, CDR1 is LGHNT, CDR2 FRNRAP. The junction had 0 bases not matched to a gene; V was cut back by 5 bases and J by 2 bases. This CDR3 spans 13 amino acids. For the CDR3, the DNA is TGTGCTAGTGGTGGGACAGGGGCCTACGAGCAGTACTCC. Translated, it gives CASGGTGAYEQYS.

This clonotype appeared many times. V gene TRBV6-2 or TRBV6-3 combines with J gene TRBJ2-1, with D perhaps TRBD2 (5 bases). Germline lookup yields CDR1 MNHEY and CDR2 SVGEGT. V lost 3 bases and J 4 bases, leaving 7 bases between the germline ends. CDR3 size: 13 residues. CDR3 coding DNA: TGTGCCAGCAGTTATCCGGGGTACAATGAGCAGTTCTTC. Translating gives CASSYPGYNEQFF.

This clonotype was counted ten times or more. The V gene is TRBV11-2, the J gene TRBJ2-2, with no clear D. The ends were cut back, 1 base at V and 3 bases at J, with 3 bases in the middle. The CDR3 has 13 amino acids. Per the germline V gene, CDR1 is SGHAT and CDR2 is FQNNGV. The CDR3 DNA follows: TGTGCCAGCAGCTTAGGTCACACCGGGGAGCTGTTTTTT. As protein: CASSLGHTGELFF.

This clonotype was found many times. The chain has TRBV6-4 and TRBJ1-1; no definite D call. V lost 4 bases and J 3 bases, leaving 12 bases between the germline ends. CDR3 size: 14 residues. Germline V gives CDR1 MRHNA, CDR2 SNTAGT. Here the CDR3 DNA reads TGTGCCAGCAGTGCGTACCTAGGAGACACTGAAGCTTTCTTT. Protein sequence: CASSAYLGDTEAFF.

This clonotype was observed at least ten times. Here the CDR3 reads CASSVEWSQGRETQYF. CDR3 DNA: TGTGCCAGCAGCGTAGAATGGTCTCAGGGACGGGAGACCCAGTACTTC. This chain links TRBV9 with TRBJ2-5; either TRBD1 or TRBD2 may fit D (5 bases each). The CDR3 has 16 residues. V gave up 0 bases and J gave up 5 bases, with 17 bases separating them. The germline V gene has CDR1 SGDLS and CDR2 YYNGEE.

This clonotype was recorded many times. The chain links TRBV7-9 to TRBJ1-2, with D unclear. Between the trimmed V and J ends, which lost 5 bases and 2 bases, there was a span of 15 bases. The CDR3 has 15 amino acids. Germline CDR1 SEHNR, CDR2 FQNEAQ (reference sequence). In DNA form, the CDR3 reads TGTGCCAGCAGCCGTTCCAAGGCTTCCAACTATGGCTACACCTTC. Protein product: CASSRSKASNYGYTF.